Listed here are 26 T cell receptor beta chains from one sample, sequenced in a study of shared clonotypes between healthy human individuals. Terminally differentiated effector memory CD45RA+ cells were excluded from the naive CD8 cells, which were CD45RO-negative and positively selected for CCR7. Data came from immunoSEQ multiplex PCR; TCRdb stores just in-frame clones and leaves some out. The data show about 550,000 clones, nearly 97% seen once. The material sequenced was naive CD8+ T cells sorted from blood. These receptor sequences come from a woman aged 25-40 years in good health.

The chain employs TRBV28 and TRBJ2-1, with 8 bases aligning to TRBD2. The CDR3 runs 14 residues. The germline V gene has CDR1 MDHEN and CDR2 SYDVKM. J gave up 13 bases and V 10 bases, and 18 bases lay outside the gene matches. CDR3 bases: TGTGCCACTGGGGGGCTAGCGGGTAAGTCCTCCCAGTTCTTC. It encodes CATGGLAGKSSQFF.

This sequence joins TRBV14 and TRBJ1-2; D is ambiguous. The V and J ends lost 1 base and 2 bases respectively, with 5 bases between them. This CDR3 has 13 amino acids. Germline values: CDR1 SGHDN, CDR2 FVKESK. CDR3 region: CASSQAANYGYTF. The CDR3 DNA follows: TGTGCCAGCAGCCAAGCGGCCAACTATGGCTACACCTTC.

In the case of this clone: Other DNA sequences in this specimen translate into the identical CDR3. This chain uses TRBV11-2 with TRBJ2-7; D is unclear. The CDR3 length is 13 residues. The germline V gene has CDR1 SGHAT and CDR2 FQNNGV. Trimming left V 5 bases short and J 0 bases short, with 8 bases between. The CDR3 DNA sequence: TGTGCCAGCAGCCCGACACCCTCCTACGAGCAGTACTTC. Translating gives CASSPTPSYEQYF.

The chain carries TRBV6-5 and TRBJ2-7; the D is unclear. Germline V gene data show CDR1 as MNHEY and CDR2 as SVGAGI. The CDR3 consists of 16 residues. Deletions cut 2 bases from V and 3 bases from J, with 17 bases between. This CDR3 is CASSYGVRAGRYEQYF. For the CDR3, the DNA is TGTGCCAGCAGTTACGGTGTTAGGGCAGGCCGCTACGAGCAGTACTTC.

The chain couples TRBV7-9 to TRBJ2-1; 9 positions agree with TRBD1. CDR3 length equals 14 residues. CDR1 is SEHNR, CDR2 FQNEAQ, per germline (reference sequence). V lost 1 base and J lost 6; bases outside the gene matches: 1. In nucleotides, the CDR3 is TGTGCCAGCAGCTTAGTGGACAGGGGCAATGAGCAGTTCTTC. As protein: CASSLVDRGNEQFF.

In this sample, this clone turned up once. The CDR3 DNA reads TGTGCCAGCAGTTACTCTCTCATCGCTGAAGCTTTCTTT. It yields the protein CASSYSLIAEAFF. V gene TRBV6-5 combines with J gene TRBJ1-1, with D unclear. V lost 0 bases to trimming and J lost 6 bases, with 8 bases between them. Looked up from germline, CDR1 is MNHEY and CDR2 is SVGAGI. CDR3 length: 13 residues.

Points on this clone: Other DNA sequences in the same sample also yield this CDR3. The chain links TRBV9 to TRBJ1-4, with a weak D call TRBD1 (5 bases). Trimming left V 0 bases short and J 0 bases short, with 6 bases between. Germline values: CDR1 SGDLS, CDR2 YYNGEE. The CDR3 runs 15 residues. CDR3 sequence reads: CASSVGGATNEKLFF. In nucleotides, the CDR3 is TGTGCCAGCAGCGTAGGGGGGGCAACTAATGAAAAACTGTTTTTT.

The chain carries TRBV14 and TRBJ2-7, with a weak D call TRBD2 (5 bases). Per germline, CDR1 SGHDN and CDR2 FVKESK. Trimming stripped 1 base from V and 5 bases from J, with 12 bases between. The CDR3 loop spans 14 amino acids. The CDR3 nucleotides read TGTGCCAGCAGCCAAGCCAGGCTAGCTGACGAGCAGTACTTC. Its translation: CASSQARLADEQYF.

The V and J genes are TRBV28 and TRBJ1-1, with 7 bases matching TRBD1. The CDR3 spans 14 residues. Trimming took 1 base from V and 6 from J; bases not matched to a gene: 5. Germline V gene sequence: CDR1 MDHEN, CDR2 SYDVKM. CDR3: CASSLFRQGAEAFF. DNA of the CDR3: TGTGCCAGCAGTTTATTTCGGCAGGGGGCTGAAGCTTTCTTT.

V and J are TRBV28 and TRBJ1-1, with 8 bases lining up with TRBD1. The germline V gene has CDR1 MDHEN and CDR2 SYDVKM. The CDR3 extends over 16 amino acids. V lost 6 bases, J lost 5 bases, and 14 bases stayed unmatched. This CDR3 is CASSSSQGALRTEAFF. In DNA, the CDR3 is TGTGCCAGCAGCTCTTCCCAGGGGGCGTTAAGGACTGAAGCTTTCTTT.

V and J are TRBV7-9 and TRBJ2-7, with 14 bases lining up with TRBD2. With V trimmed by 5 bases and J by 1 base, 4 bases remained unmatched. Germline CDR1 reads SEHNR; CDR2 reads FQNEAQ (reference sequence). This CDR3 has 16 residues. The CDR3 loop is CASSPGLAGGSYEQYF. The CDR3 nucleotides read TGTGCCAGCAGCCCCGGACTAGCGGGAGGATCCTACGAGCAGTACTTC.

CDR3 residues: CASSQLGLAGVGSNEQFF. Here the CDR3 DNA reads TGTGCCAGCAGCCAACTGGGACTAGCGGGAGTGGGGAGCAATGAGCAGTTCTTC. This chain links TRBV4-2 with TRBJ2-1, with TRBD2 matching 14 bases. Germline V gene lookup returns CDR1 LGHNA and CDR2 YNFKEQ. Trimming at V came to 2 bases and at J to 6 bases, leaving 9 bases not matched to a gene. The CDR3 runs 18 residues.

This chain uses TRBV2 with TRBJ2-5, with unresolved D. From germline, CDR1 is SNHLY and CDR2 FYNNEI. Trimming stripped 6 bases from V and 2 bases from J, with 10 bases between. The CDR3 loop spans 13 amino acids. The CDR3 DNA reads TGTGCCAGCAGAGGACGGGTACAAGAGACCCAGTACTTC. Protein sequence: CASRGRVQETQYF.

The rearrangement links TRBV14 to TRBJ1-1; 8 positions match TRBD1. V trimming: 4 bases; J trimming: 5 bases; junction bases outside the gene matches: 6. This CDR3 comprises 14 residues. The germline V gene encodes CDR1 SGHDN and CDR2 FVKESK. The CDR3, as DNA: TGTGCCAGCAGCCCAGGGGGCGGCGGGACTGAAGCTTTCTTT. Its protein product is CASSPGGGGTEAFF.

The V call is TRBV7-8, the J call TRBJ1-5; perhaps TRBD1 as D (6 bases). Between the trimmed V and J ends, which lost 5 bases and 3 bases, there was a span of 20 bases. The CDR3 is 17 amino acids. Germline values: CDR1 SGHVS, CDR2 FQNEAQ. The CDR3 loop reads CASSEFGNRDSNQPQHF. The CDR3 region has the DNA TGTGCCAGCAGCGAATTCGGGAACAGGGATTCCAATCAGCCCCAGCATTTT.

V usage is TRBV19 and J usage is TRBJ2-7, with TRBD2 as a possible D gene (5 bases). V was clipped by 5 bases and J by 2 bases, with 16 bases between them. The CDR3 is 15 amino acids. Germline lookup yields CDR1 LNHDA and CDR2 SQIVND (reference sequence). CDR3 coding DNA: TGTGCCAGTAGTGCCTTCGGAGGAGGTGCCTACGAGCAGTACTTC. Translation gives CASSAFGGGAYEQYF.

CDR3 in amino acids: CASSRAPGYEQYF. The CDR3 DNA reads as TGTGCCAGCAGCCGAGCTCCGGGGTACGAGCAGTACTTC. The J gene is TRBJ2-7, the V gene TRBV7-6, with a possible D match to TRBD2 (5 bases). CDR1 is SGHVS and CDR2 is FNYEAQ in the germline V gene. Trimming took 5 bases from V and 4 from J, leaving 12 bases between them. CDR3 length: 13 amino acids.

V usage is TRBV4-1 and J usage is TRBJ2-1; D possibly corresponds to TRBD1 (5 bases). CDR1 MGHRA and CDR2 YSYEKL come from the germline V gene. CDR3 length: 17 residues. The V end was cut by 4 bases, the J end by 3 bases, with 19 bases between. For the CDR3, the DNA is TGCGCCAGCAGCCCAGGATCGGGCAGGGAACTCTACAATGAGCAGTTCTTC. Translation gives CASSPGSGRELYNEQFF.

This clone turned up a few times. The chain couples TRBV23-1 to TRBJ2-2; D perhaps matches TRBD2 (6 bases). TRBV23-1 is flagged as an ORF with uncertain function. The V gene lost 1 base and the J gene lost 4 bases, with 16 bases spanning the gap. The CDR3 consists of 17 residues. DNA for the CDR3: TGCGCCAGCAGTCAATACAGCCTAGCCGGGGGCACCGGGGAGCTGTTTTTT. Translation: CASSQYSLAGGTGELFF.

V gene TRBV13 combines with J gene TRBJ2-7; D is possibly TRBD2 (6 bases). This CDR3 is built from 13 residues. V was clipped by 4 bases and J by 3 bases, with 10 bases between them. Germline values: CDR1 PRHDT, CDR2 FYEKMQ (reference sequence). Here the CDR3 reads CASSYAGGYEQYF. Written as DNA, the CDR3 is TGTGCCAGCAGCTACGCCGGGGGCTACGAGCAGTACTTC.

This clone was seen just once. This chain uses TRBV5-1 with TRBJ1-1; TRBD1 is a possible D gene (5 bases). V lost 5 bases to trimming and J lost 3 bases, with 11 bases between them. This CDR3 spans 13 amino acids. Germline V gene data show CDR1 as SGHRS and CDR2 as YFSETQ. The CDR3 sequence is CASRSDSYTEAFF. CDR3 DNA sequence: TGCGCCAGCAGATCCGACAGTTACACTGAAGCTTTCTTT.

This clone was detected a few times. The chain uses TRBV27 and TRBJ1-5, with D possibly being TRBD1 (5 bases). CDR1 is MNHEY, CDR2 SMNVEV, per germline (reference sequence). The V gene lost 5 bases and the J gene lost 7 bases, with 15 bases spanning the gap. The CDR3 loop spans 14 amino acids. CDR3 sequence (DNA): TGTGCCAGCAGTCTCGGGGGATTCGGCCAGCCCCAGCATTTT. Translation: CASSLGGFGQPQHF.

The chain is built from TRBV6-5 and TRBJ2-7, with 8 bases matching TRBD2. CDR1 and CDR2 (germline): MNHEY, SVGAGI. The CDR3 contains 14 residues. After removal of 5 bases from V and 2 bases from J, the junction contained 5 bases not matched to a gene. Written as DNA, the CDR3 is TGTGCCAGCAGTCCCGTAGCGGGACCCTACGAGCAGTACTTC. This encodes CASSPVAGPYEQYF.

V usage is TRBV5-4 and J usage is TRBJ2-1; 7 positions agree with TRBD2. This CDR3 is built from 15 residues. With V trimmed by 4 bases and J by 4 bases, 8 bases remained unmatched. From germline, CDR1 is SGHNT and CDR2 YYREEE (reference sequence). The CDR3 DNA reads TGTGCCAGCAGCCGCACTAGCGACGTATACAATGAGCAGTTCTTC. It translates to CASSRTSDVYNEQFF.

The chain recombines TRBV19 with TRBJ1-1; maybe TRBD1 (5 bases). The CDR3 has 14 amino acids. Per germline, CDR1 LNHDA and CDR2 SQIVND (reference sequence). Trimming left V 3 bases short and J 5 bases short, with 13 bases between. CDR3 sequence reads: CASSMGQRGTEAFF. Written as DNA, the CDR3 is TGTGCCAGTAGTATGGGCCAGCGGGGGACTGAAGCTTTCTTT.

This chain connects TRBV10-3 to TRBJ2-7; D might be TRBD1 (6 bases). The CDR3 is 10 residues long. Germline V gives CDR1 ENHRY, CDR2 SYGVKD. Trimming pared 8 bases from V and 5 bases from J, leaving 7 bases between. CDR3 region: CAIGGHEQYF. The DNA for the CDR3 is TGTGCCATCGGGGGCCACGAGCAGTACTTC.